These T cell receptor beta chains were read from a single sample in a study of regulatory T cells in long-lasting Graves disease. From the multiplex PCR reads, TCRdb called clonotypes with MiXCR, one entry per CDR3 protein. The table has approximately 540,000 distinct CDR3 sequences, approximately 12% seen once. Another study also made use of these data, one on T cells in Graves' hyperthyroidism and ophthalmopathy.

The sequencing used peripheral blood mononuclear cells (PBMCs), collected at new diagnosis, from a patient treated with antithyroid drugs. The receptors originated from a woman in her 30s with Graves disease. The CDR3 runs from the conserved cysteine through the conserved F or W. The D gene is left open where the match is weak. Clone size is given for some rows only: seen once, a few or many times, or a class if the clone is expanded.

v_call	j_call	d_call	clone_size	cdr3_nt	cdr3_aa
TRBV12-3/TRBV12-4	TRBJ2-2	TRBD2	many	TGTGCCAGCAGTTTCTGGTCCGGGACTAGCGTCACCGGGGAGCTGTTTTTT	CASSFWSGTSVTGELFF
TRBV12-3/TRBV12-4	TRBJ2-3	.	many	TGTGCCAGCAGCCAGGCGGGGAGGGGGTACACAGATACGCAGTATTTT	CASSQAGRGYTDTQYF
TRBV20-1	TRBJ2-7	.	many	TGCAGTGCTAGATCCCGGACAAGCTCCTACGAGCAGTACTTC	CSARSRTSSYEQYF
TRBV11-2	TRBJ2-1	TRBD2	.	TGTGCCAGCAGCCCTAGCGGGAGATCCCCCGATGAGCAGTTCTTC	CASSPSGRSPDEQFF
TRBV11-2	TRBJ1-4	.	many	TGTGCCAGCAGCCCCCTAATCGGCAATGAAAAACTGTTTTTT	CASSPLIGNEKLFF
TRBV6-1	TRBJ1-6	TRBD1	many	TGTGCCAGCAGTCGGGACAGGACTAATTCACCCCTCCACTTT	CASSRDRTNSPLHF
TRBV5-1	TRBJ2-5	TRBD1	many	TGCGCCAGCAGCTTGGACCGACAGGGGGCCAGGGCCCAGTACTTC	CASSLDRQGARAQYF
TRBV30	TRBJ2-7	.	many	TGTGCCTGGACTCGACCGAGCTCCTACGAGCAGTACTTC	CAWTRPSSYEQYF
TRBV7-2	TRBJ2-3	TRBD2	many	TGTGCCAGCTCAGTTGGACTAGCGCTATCAGATACGCAGTATTTT	CASSVGLALSDTQYF
TRBV4-1	TRBJ2-1	.	.	TGCGCCAGCAGCCAACCTCAGGGGGGGTACAATGAGCAGTTCTTC	CASSQPQGGYNEQFF